This is a list of T cell receptor beta chains from one sample in a study of blood T cell repertoires in COVID-19. The method was immunoSEQ multiplex PCR; TCRdb's version includes in-frame clones alone and lacks a portion of them. The repertoire holds around 140,000 clones, with roughly 80% as singletons. Sequenced: peripheral blood. The receptor source for this set is a woman aged 60-70 years with acute or convalescent COVID-19. Both conserved end residues are part of each CDR3. The order of the fields is D gene, clone size, J gene, V gene, CDR3 protein, CDR3 DNA. D genes are given only for firm matches. Clone size is given for some rows only: seen once, a few or many times, or a class if the clone is expanded.

.	.	TRBJ2-1	TRBV6-5	CASSIMAAEQFF	TGTGCCAGCAGTATAATGGCTGCTGAGCAGTTCTTC
.	few	TRBJ2-3	TRBV2	CASSVGQGLTDTQYF	TGTGCCAGCAGTGTTGGGCAGGGACTCACAGATACGCAGTATTTT
.	.	TRBJ1-4	TRBV9	CASSVESFEKLFF	TGTGCCAGCAGCGTAGAGAGCTTTGAAAAACTGTTTTTT
.	.	TRBJ2-7	TRBV28	CASGGGGSSSYEQYF	TGTGCCAGCGGGGGTGGAGGGTCAAGCTCCTACGAGCAGTACTTC
.	.	TRBJ2-2	TRBV14	CASSKLRGANTGELFF	TGTGCCAGCAGCAAACTGCGCGGGGCGAACACCGGGGAGCTGTTTTTT
TRBD1	.	TRBJ1-5	TRBV28	CASLTGMSNQPQHF	TGTGCCAGCTTGACAGGGATGAGCAATCAGCCCCAGCATTTT
.	.	TRBJ2-7	TRBV28	CASSLFGNSYEQYF	TGTGCCAGCAGTTTATTCGGGAACTCCTACGAGCAGTACTTC
.	once	TRBJ2-1	TRBV4-1	CASSQEVLWGHEQFF	TGCGCCAGCAGCCAAGAGGTCCTTTGGGGGCATGAGCAGTTCTTC
TRBD1	.	TRBJ1-1	TRBV6-5	CASSYRRDRSGEAFF	TGTGCCAGCAGTTACCGCCGGGACAGGTCGGGTGAAGCTTTCTTT
.	.	TRBJ1-3	TRBV9	CASSVDPGLGNTIYF	TGTGCCAGCAGCGTAGACCCGGGTTTAGGAAACACCATATATTTT
.	.	TRBJ1-6	TRBV4-2	CASSPFSEGGSPLHF	TGTGCCAGCAGCCCCTTTAGCGAGGGCGGTTCACCCCTCCACTTT
.	.	TRBJ2-3	TRBV27	CASSAAPDTQYF	TGTGCCAGCAGCGCGGCCCCGGATACGCAGTATTTT
TRBD2	once	TRBJ2-2	TRBV4-1	CASSQTSGLPAGELFF	TGCGCCAGCAGTCAGACTAGCGGGTTGCCTGCCGGGGAGCTGTTTTTT
.	.	TRBJ1-2	TRBV27	CASRKPGDSGYGYTF	TGTGCCAGCAGAAAGCCCGGAGATTCGGGCTATGGCTACACCTTC
.	.	TRBJ2-1	TRBV7-3	CASSLTSQYNEQFF	TGTGCCAGCAGCTTAACGTCTCAGTACAATGAGCAGTTCTTC
TRBD2	.	TRBJ2-7	TRBV10-2	CASSVAGGYEQYF	TGCGCCAGCAGTGTAGCGGGAGGATACGAGCAGTACTTC
TRBD2	.	TRBJ2-6	TRBV10-3	CAISEGLAGVSGANVLTF	TGTGCCATCAGTGAAGGACTAGCGGGAGTTAGTGGGGCCAACGTCCTGACTTTC
TRBD1	.	TRBJ2-2	TRBV2	CASRVQGAGTGELFF	TGTGCCAGCAGGGTACAGGGGGCCGGCACCGGGGAGCTGTTTTTT
TRBD1	.	TRBJ1-1	TRBV19	CASSTDDRGAEAFF	TGTGCCAGTAGTACCGATGACAGGGGAGCTGAAGCTTTCTTT
.	few	TRBJ2-1	TRBV3-1/TRBV3-2	CASSHLREYNEQFF	TGTGCCAGCAGCCATCTGAGGGAATACAATGAGCAGTTCTTC
.	.	TRBJ2-3	TRBV5-6	CASSSSGLLTSTDTQYF	TGTGCCAGCAGCAGCTCGGGACTGCTCACTAGCACAGATACGCAGTATTTT
TRBD2	.	TRBJ2-3	TRBV3-1/TRBV3-2	CASSQGSGSRADTQYF	TGTGCCAGCAGCCAGGGTAGCGGGAGTAGGGCAGATACGCAGTATTTT
.	.	TRBJ1-1	TRBV10-3	CAISELGGETEAFF	TGTGCCATCAGTGAGTTGGGGGGAGAGACTGAAGCTTTCTTT
TRBD2	.	TRBJ2-5	TRBV18	CASSPVGGGETQYF	TGTGCCAGCTCACCCGTCGGCGGGGGAGAGACCCAGTACTTC
TRBD1	.	TRBJ1-5	TRBV25-1	CASSEGHSRGRNQPQHF	TGTGCCAGCAGTGAAGGTCATTCGAGGGGGCGGAATCAGCCCCAGCATTTT
.	.	TRBJ2-7	TRBV6-5	CASSYRDSSYEQYF	TGTGCCAGCAGTTACCGCGACAGCTCCTACGAGCAGTACTTC
.	.	TRBJ1-5	TRBV19	CASSIPLTPQHF	TGTGCCAGTAGTATTCCTTTAACTCCCCAGCATTTT
.	.	TRBJ1-1	TRBV30	CAWWGGIRTEAFF	TGTGCCTGGTGGGGGGGAATCCGGACTGAAGCTTTCTTT
TRBD1	.	TRBJ2-1	TRBV5-1	CASSLGTGSVNEQFF	TGCGCCAGCAGCTTGGGGACAGGGTCGGTCAATGAGCAGTTCTTC
.	.	TRBJ2-7	TRBV2	CASSESSYEQYF	TGTGCCAGCAGTGAGAGCTCCTACGAGCAGTACTTC
TRBD1	once	TRBJ1-2	TRBV18	CASSPGTDYGYTF	TGTGCCAGCTCACCCGGGACAGACTATGGCTACACCTTC
TRBD2	.	TRBJ2-5	TRBV24-1	CATSDSSSGRETQYF	TGTGCCACCAGTGATTCGTCTAGCGGGAGGGAGACCCAGTACTTC
TRBD2	.	TRBJ2-3	TRBV30	CAWSVLFLREGRDTQYF	TGTGCCTGGAGTGTACTTTTTTTGCGGGAGGGCCGGGATACGCAGTATTTT
TRBD1	.	TRBJ2-1	TRBV18	CASSPVPGQGTEQFF	TGTGCCAGCTCCCCGGTCCCGGGACAGGGGACGGAGCAGTTCTTC
TRBD1	.	TRBJ2-1	TRBV9	CASSVGKSWTGYNEQFF	TGTGCCAGCAGCGTAGGAAAGAGTTGGACAGGGTACAATGAGCAGTTCTTC
TRBD1	.	TRBJ1-3	TRBV5-6	CASRVGTVENTIYF	TGTGCCAGCAGGGTAGGGACAGTTGAAAACACCATATATTTT
TRBD1	.	TRBJ1-5	TRBV7-9	CASSLYTGEDQPQHF	TGTGCCAGCAGCTTATATACAGGGGAAGATCAGCCCCAGCATTTT